This T cell receptor (beta chain) was captured in a study of T cells in Graves' hyperthyroidism and ophthalmopathy. Absence of ophthalmopathy progression within 18 months defined stable Graves' hyperthyroidism. In making diagnoses, clinical symptoms, serum thyroxine and TRAb, thyroid ultrasound and orbital computed tomography were all used. Comment on this clonotype: The antigen is not known.

Germline CDR1 is DFQATT and CDR2 is SNEGSKA (reference sequence). Deletions cut 0 bases from V and 5 bases from J, with 16 bases between. The CDR3 loop spans 15 amino acids. Study findings and constraints: The model identified upcoming ophthalmopathy a median roughly 6.5 months ahead of onset.

It was RNA transcripts that yielded the amplified TCR beta CDR3 regions. During a first-round RT-PCR of the TCR CDR3, the HTBI primer set was used. Each CDR3 protein is one row after TCRdb ran MiXCR on the multiplex PCR reads. The data show a few hundred thousand distinct CDR3 sequences, 46% seen once. The rearrangement joins TRBV20-1 to TRBJ1-1; the D is unclear. The specimen sequenced was peripheral blood or thyroid tissue (not recorded which). The sequence came from a woman younger than 35 with Graves' hyperthyroidism. DNA of the CDR3: TGCAGTGCTAGAGATCAAGGAGCGGGAGGGACTGAAGCTTTCTTT. It encodes CSARDQGAGGTEAFF.